The 23 T cell receptor beta chains below all came from one sample that was sequenced in a study of molecular identifiers for immune sequencing clone quantification. From the PCR reads, TCRdb called clonotypes with MiXCR, one entry per CDR3 protein. The repertoire holds around 470,000 distinct CDR3 sequences, with roughly 25% as singletons. The sequencing input was naive CD8+ T cells from blood, with Jurkat cell RNA spiked in. Subset reported: FACS-sorted CD8+CD4-CCR7+CD45RA+ naive T cells. The receptors here all came from a human donor in good health. Some libraries in this study had Jurkat cell RNA spiked in.

V and J are TRBV7-2 and TRBJ1-2, with 9 nucleotides matching TRBD1. The CDR3 extends over 17 amino acids. Per the germline V gene, CDR1 is SGHTA and CDR2 is FQGNSA. Trimming removed 0 bases from V and 4 bases from J; junction bases left unmatched: 9. The chain's CDR3 is CASSLAGQGSSFYGYTF. DNA of the CDR3: TGTGCCAGCAGCTTAGCAGGACAGGGGTCCTCCTTCTATGGCTACACCTTC.

With respect to this clonotype: A single base separates this from a much larger clone, so it may be a read error. The J gene is TRBJ2-3, the V gene TRBV6-1; D not certain. Germline CDR1 and CDR2: MNHNS and SASEGT. The CDR3 consists of 11 residues. With 11 bases removed from V and 4 bases from J, the gap between germline ends came to 10 bases. The chain's CDR3 is CAANRADTQYF. The CDR3, as DNA: TGTGCCGCCAACAGAGCAGATACGCAGTATTTT.

There are many counts of this clonotype. The V and J genes are TRBV20-1 and TRBJ2-3, with D perhaps TRBD1 (6 bases). CDR1 and CDR2 from the germline V gene are DFQATT and SNEGSKA (reference sequence). Trimming removed 3 bases at V and 4 bases at J, with 8 bases between. The CDR3 is 12 residues long. CDR3 nucleotide sequence: TGCAGTGCTAGGGGACAATCAGATACGCAGTATTTT. Its translation is CSARGQSDTQYF.

This clonotype was counted ten times or more. The chain employs TRBV2 and TRBJ1-5; D is unresolved. Deletions cut 4 bases from V and 2 bases from J, with 9 bases between. Germline CDR1 and CDR2: SNHLY and FYNNEI. This CDR3 spans 14 amino acids. The CDR3 region is CASSGRSRNQPQHF. The DNA of the CDR3 is TGTGCCAGCAGTGGACGATCCCGCAATCAGCCCCAGCATTTT.

This clonotype turned up a few times. J is TRBJ2-7 and V is TRBV4-3; D gene uncertain. The CDR3 contains 15 residues. V dropped 0 bases and J dropped 3 bases, with 12 bases sitting between them. Germline CDR1 is LGHNA and CDR2 is YSLEER. The CDR3 coding sequence is TGCGCCAGCAGCCAAGATCGGTCGGTAGTCTACGAGCAGTACTTC. It translates to CASSQDRSVVYEQYF.

In the case of this clonotype: A much larger clone sits a single nucleotide away, making a read error possible. The V and J genes are TRBV6-6 and TRBJ2-7; 7 positions match TRBD2. The CDR3 runs to 11 residues. CDR1 is MNHNY and CDR2 is SVGAGI in the germline V gene (reference sequence). J lost 6 bases, V lost 8 bases, and 4 bases had no gene match. The CDR3 loop is CASGGEGEQYF. In DNA form, the CDR3 reads TGTGCCAGCGGGGGGGAAGGCGAGCAGTACTTC.

The gene calls are TRBV27 and TRBJ2-5; D remains ambiguous. The CDR3 runs 18 residues. Trimming left V 0 bases short and J 2 bases short, with 19 bases between. CDR1 is MNHEY, CDR2 SMNVEV, per germline (reference sequence). As DNA, the CDR3 is TGTGCCAGCAGTTTATCGGTTTCTAGTATGCGATTACAAGAGACCCAGTACTTC. Amino acids: CASSLSVSSMRLQETQYF.

The chain employs TRBV25-1 and TRBJ1-2, with 7 positions matching TRBD1. With 5 bases clipped from V and 4 bases from J, the junction kept 10 bases outside the gene matches. Germline CDR1 reads MGHDK; CDR2 reads SYGVNS. The CDR3 length is 15 residues. CDR3 coding DNA: TGTGCCAGCAGTAGCCTAGGGGACAGCTTCTATGGCTACACCTTC. Encoded protein: CASSSLGDSFYGYTF.

As regards this clonotype: At one end, the junction sequence differs from germline, possibly due to a read error. CDR3 amino acids: CASSLYGSADTRYF. CDR3 nucleotide sequence: TGTGCCAGCAGCTTGTACGGTTCCGCAGATACGCGGTATTTT. The V gene is TRBV7-8, the J gene TRBJ2-3; D is unresolved. CDR1 SGHVS and CDR2 FQNEAQ come from the germline V gene. The CDR3 spans 14 residues.

The chain carries TRBV14 and TRBJ2-3; the D gene is possibly TRBD1 (5 bases). V lost 4 bases and J 0 bases, leaving 14 bases between the germline ends. Germline loops: CDR1 SGHDN, CDR2 FVKESK. The CDR3 has 16 amino acids. CDR3 sequence (DNA): TGTGCCAGCAGCCGTATTCAGGGATCTAGCACAGATACGCAGTATTTT. Translation: CASSRIQGSSTDTQYF.

This sequence joins TRBV6-5 and TRBJ2-1; 11 bases are a match to TRBD2. This CDR3 spans 17 amino acids. With 0 bases clipped from V and 10 bases from J, the junction kept 11 bases outside the gene matches. In germline, CDR1 is MNHEY, CDR2 SVGAGI. The DNA for the CDR3 is TGTGCCAGCAGTTACTCGACTTGGCTAGCGGGGGGCGGGGAGCAGTTCTTC. It translates to CASSYSTWLAGGGEQFF.

There are many counts of this clonotype. This chain joins TRBV5-5 and TRBJ2-3; 7 bases fit TRBD1. With V trimmed by 0 bases and J by 5 bases, 12 bases remained unmatched. CDR3 length equals 17 residues. Germline V gene sequence: CDR1 SGHKS, CDR2 YYEKEE (reference sequence). The CDR3, as DNA: TGTGCCAGCAGCTTGGGGTCATCAGGGGGTCGGATAGATACGCAGTATTTT. Translation: CASSLGSSGGRIDTQYF.

This clonotype was seen more than once but under ten times. As DNA, the CDR3 is TGCGCCAGCAGCTCGAGGGGGCAGGGGCGTGATAATGAAAAACTGTTTTTT. It translates to CASSSRGQGRDNEKLFF. This chain uses TRBV4-1 with TRBJ1-4, with 7 bases lining up with TRBD1. From germline, CDR1 is MGHRA and CDR2 YSYEKL. The ends lost 5 bases at V and 4 bases at J; junction bases unmatched: 13. The CDR3 runs 17 residues.

The sample holds many counts of this clonotype. The rearrangement links TRBV29-1 to TRBJ2-3, with D perhaps given as TRBD1 or TRBD2 (5 bases each). The germline V and J ends were trimmed by 0 bases and 2 bases, with 24 bases remaining between them. Germline CDR1 and CDR2: SQVTM and ANQGSEA. This CDR3 comprises 19 residues. The CDR3: CSVEEVGGRAGGLTDTQYF. The CDR3 DNA reads TGCAGCGTTGAAGAAGTTGGGGGTCGGGCAGGAGGACTCACAGATACGCAGTATTTT.

This clonotype showed up just a few times. The rearrangement uses TRBV5-1 and TRBJ2-5; the D is unclear. The CDR3 is 18 residues long. Germline-derived CDR1 and CDR2 are SGHRS and YFSETQ. V lost 0 bases to trimming and J lost 0 bases, with 18 bases between them. The CDR3 spells CASSLAVSTPLYQETQYF. CDR3 DNA sequence: TGCGCCAGCAGCTTGGCTGTCAGCACTCCCTTGTACCAAGAGACCCAGTACTTC.

A word on this clonotype: A much larger clone lies one base from this, so it may be a read error. The V call is TRBV7-9, the J call TRBJ1-5; no firm D call. Germline values: CDR1 SEHNR, CDR2 FQNEAQ (reference sequence). The CDR3 is 14 residues long. The CDR3 nucleotides are TGTGTCAGCAGCATCTCAGAGTTCAATCAGCCCCAGCATTTT. Protein: CVSSISEFNQPQHF.

This clonotype was observed a handful of times. The genes are TRBV19 and TRBJ1-1; D gene uncertain. Germline loops: CDR1 LNHDA, CDR2 SQIVND (reference sequence). The CDR3 length is 15 residues. Trimming shortened V by 1 base and J by 4 bases, and 13 bases separated the two germline ends. CDR3 sequence reads: CASSIGLVPTTEAFF. CDR3 DNA: TGTGCCAGTAGTATAGGGTTGGTACCGACCACTGAAGCTTTCTTT.

The rearrangement uses TRBV7-2 and TRBJ1-5; 7 bases fit TRBD1. With 5 bases clipped from V and 5 bases from J, the junction kept 6 bases outside the gene matches. The CDR3 contains 14 residues. Germline V gives CDR1 SGHTA, CDR2 FQGNSA. The CDR3 DNA reads TGTGCCAGCAGCACCCGGGACAGCTATCAGCCCCAGCATTTT. Its translation: CASSTRDSYQPQHF. The variable domain in full, with the rest retrieved from reference TRBV7-2 and TRBJ1-5, is GAGVSQSPSNKVTEKGKDVELRCDPISGHTALYWYRQSLGQGLEFLIYFQGNSAPDKSGLPSDRFSAERTGGSVSTLTIQRTQQEDSAVYLCASSTRDSYQPQHFGDGTRLSIL.

V is TRBV19 and J is TRBJ2-2; 7 nucleotides match TRBD2. The CDR3 is made up of 14 amino acids. Germline values: CDR1 LNHDA, CDR2 SQIVND (reference sequence). V lost 3 bases and J lost 7; bases outside the gene matches: 5. CDR3 nucleotide sequence: TGTGCCAGTAGTATTTGGCGGGAGCTCGGGGAGCTGTTTTTT. Amino acids: CASSIWRELGELFF. Full variable domain (rest looked up from reference TRBV19 and TRBJ2-2): DGGITQSPKYLFRKEGQNVTLSCEQNLNHDAMYWYRQDPGQGLRLIYYSQIVNDFQKGDIAEGYSVSREKKESFPLTVTSAQKNPTAFYLCASSIWRELGELFFGEGSRLTVL.

This chain links TRBV19 with TRBJ1-5; D might be TRBD1 (6 bases). V dropped 6 bases and J dropped 1 base, with 13 bases sitting between them. This CDR3 comprises 15 residues. Germline V CDR1 and CDR2: LNHDA, SQIVND (reference sequence). The CDR3 region has the DNA TGTGCCAGTAGACAGGGTACGAAAAGCAATCAGCCCCAGCATTTT. Amino acid sequence: CASRQGTKSNQPQHF.

V gene TRBV24-1 combines with J gene TRBJ2-3; weak D call: TRBD2 (6 bases). Germline V gene lookup returns CDR1 KGHDR and CDR2 SFDVKD. V lost 10 bases, J lost 10 bases, and 17 bases lay in between. This CDR3 has 12 amino acids. The CDR3, as DNA: TGTGCCACAGGGCCGGGACTCATGCCGCAGTATTTT. Translated: CATGPGLMPQYF.

This clonotype was recorded at least ten times. The rearrangement uses TRBV7-4 and TRBJ2-3, with 12 bases that match TRBD2. There are 15 residues in the CDR3. Trimming cost V 5 bases and J 10 bases; bases outside gene matches: 10. CDR1 is SGHVT, CDR2 SQSDAQ, per germline. The CDR3 spells CASSATGTSGFPQYF. The CDR3 region has the DNA TGTGCCAGCAGCGCGACCGGGACTAGCGGGTTTCCGCAGTATTTT.

V is TRBV6-2 or TRBV6-3 and J is TRBJ1-2; a possible D gene is TRBD1 (5 bases). Germline loops: CDR1 MNHEY, CDR2 SVGEGT. V was trimmed by 10 bases and J by 3 bases, leaving 24 bases between them. The CDR3 runs 16 residues. CDR3 nucleotides: TGTGCCACCATCAACGGGGCCCTATCAGTTGACTATGGCTACACCTTC. Residues: CATINGALSVDYGYTF.